The subject of this entry is one T cell receptor (beta chain). The CDR3 length is 15 residues. Germline values: CDR1 LNHDA, CDR2 SQIVND (reference sequence). V lost 1 base to trimming and J lost 1 base, with 9 bases between them. The data are from a study of OX40 agonist ivuxolimab in advanced cancers. The data were produced by immunoSEQ multiplex PCR, yet TCRdb's version contains in-frame clones alone and is incomplete. Altogether 45,000 to 50,000 clones are present, roughly 86% being singletons, with the ten largest covering roughly 8.1%. V is TRBV19 and J is TRBJ2-3; maybe TRBD2 (5 bases). The input for sequencing was CD4+ or CD8+ T cells sorted from blood, taken in a trial of the OX40 agonist ivuxolimab. The TCR comes from an adult with an advanced solid tumor such as melanoma, head and neck, liver or kidney cancer. CDR3 nucleotide sequence: TGTGCCAGTAGTATAGTGGTGGGAGGCACAGATACGCAGTATTTT. Translated, it gives CASSIVVGGTDTQYF.